These 25 T cell receptor beta chains originate from one sample sequenced in a study of brain T cells in children with intractable seizures. Sequencing was limited to surgery cases with top T cell transcript signatures in brain tissue. Libraries were prepared by immunoSEQ multiplex PCR; TCRdb keeps only in-frame clonotypes and omits some of them. Of roughly 9,500 clones in the sample, 69% were seen once. Specimen: resected brain tissue, collected at surgery. The receptors derive from a girl aged 2 to 9 with tuberous sclerosis and intractable seizures.

The V gene is TRBV5-1, the J gene TRBJ1-6; possibly TRBD1 for D (5 bases). Germline lookup yields CDR1 SGHRS and CDR2 YFSETQ. Between the trimmed V and J ends, which lost 4 bases and 0 bases, there was a span of 8 bases. The CDR3 has 15 residues. The CDR3 sequence is CASSNRSSYNSPLHF. Written as DNA, the CDR3 is TGCGCCAGCAGCAACAGGAGCTCCTATAATTCACCCCTCCACTTT.

This chain connects TRBV29-1 to TRBJ1-1; a weak D match, TRBD1 (5 bases). Germline-derived CDR1 and CDR2 are SQVTM and ANQGSEA. This CDR3 spans 15 amino acids. V lost 6 bases and J 1 base, leaving 18 bases between the germline ends. For the CDR3, the DNA is TGCAGCGTGAGCCACCTCTGGGGGGGGAACACTGAAGCTTTCTTT. It is translated as CSVSHLWGGNTEAFF. Variable domain in full (rest from reference TRBV29-1 and TRBJ1-1): SAVISQKPSRDICQRGTSLTIQCQVDSQVTMMFWYRQQPGQSLTLIATANQGSEATYESGFVIDKFPISRPNLTFSTLTVSNMSPEDSSIYLCSVSHLWGGNTEAFFGQGTRLTVV.

CDR3 residues: CASRGPRDNSPLHF. The CDR3 nucleotides are TGTGCCAGCAGGGGGCCAAGGGATAATTCACCCCTCCACTTT. The V call is TRBV7-9, the J call TRBJ1-6; perhaps TRBD1 as D (5 bases). CDR3 size: 14 residues. V lost 6 bases, J lost 5 bases, and 11 bases lay in between. The germline V gene encodes CDR1 SEHNR and CDR2 FQNEAQ (reference sequence).

This clone is medium-sized. This chain uses TRBV2 with TRBJ2-7, with D possibly TRBD2 on 5 matching bases. V dropped 0 bases and J dropped 4 bases, with 13 bases sitting between them. The germline gives CDR1 SNHLY, CDR2 FYNNEI. This CDR3 comprises 15 residues. CDR3 DNA: TGTGCCAGCAGTGAAGCGGAAGGACTTCCATACGAGCAGTACTTC. Protein sequence: CASSEAEGLPYEQYF.

V gene TRBV24-1 combines with J gene TRBJ1-1; D is unresolved. This CDR3 contains 15 residues. V gave up 10 bases and J gave up 0 bases, with 17 bases separating them. Per the germline V gene, CDR1 is KGHDR and CDR2 is SFDVKD. The CDR3 reads CATQSGRPMNTEAFF. Here the CDR3 DNA reads TGTGCCACTCAGAGCGGACGACCTATGAACACTGAAGCTTTCTTT.

This chain uses TRBV19 with TRBJ1-6; TRBD1 agrees at 7 bases. This CDR3 is 18 amino acids long. The germline V gene encodes CDR1 LNHDA and CDR2 SQIVND (reference sequence). The V segment lost 6 bases and the J segment 0 bases; nucleotides outside the gene matches: 11. The CDR3 loop reads CASRHQGTDNSYNSPLHF. The CDR3 bases are TGTGCCAGTAGACATCAGGGGACAGACAACTCCTATAATTCACCCCTCCACTTT.

The V gene is TRBV12-3 or TRBV12-4, the J gene TRBJ2-1; maybe TRBD2 (5 bases). The CDR3 totals 13 residues. V lost 3 bases and J lost 7, with 10 bases in between. CDR3 region: CASSLSSSNEQFF. The CDR3 nucleotides read TGTGCCAGCAGTTTGTCTAGCTCGAATGAGCAGTTCTTC.

The CDR3 loop is CASSGSGTTLLSTDTQYF. CDR3 sequence (DNA): TGTGCCAGCAGTGGGTCCGGGACAACTTTACTCTCCACAGATACGCAGTATTTT. The V and J genes are TRBV6-1 and TRBJ2-3; a weak D match, TRBD1 (6 bases). The germline CDR1 and CDR2 sequences are MNHNS and SASEGT. This CDR3 has 18 residues. The V and J ends lost 4 bases and 2 bases respectively, with 22 bases between them.

V gene TRBV21-1 combines with J gene TRBJ1-5. TRBV21-1 is an annotated pseudogene. The CDR3 loop spans 12 amino acids. This CDR3 reads CASMESHQPQHF. The CDR3 DNA sequence: TGTGCCAGCATGGAGAGCCATCAGCCCCAGCATTTT.

This clone was observed a few times. The chain has TRBV24-1 and TRBJ2-2; 8 nucleotides line up with TRBD1. J lost 7 bases, V lost 10 bases, and 19 bases had no gene match. Looked up from germline, CDR1 is KGHDR and CDR2 is SFDVKD. CDR3 length: 17 amino acids. The CDR3 loop is CATSGTGPTRKGGELFF. DNA for the CDR3: TGTGCCACTTCCGGGACAGGCCCCACGCGAAAAGGCGGGGAGCTGTTTTTT.

The chain joins TRBV30 to TRBJ2-2, with D uncertain. This CDR3 region has 10 residues. Germline loops: CDR1 GTSNPN, CDR2 SVGIG (reference sequence). Trimming removed 8 bases from V and 8 bases from J, with 9 bases in between. Here the CDR3 DNA reads TGTGCCGTACTCCAGGGGGAGCTGTTTTTT. The encoded protein is CAVLQGELFF. The whole variable domain, filled in from reference TRBV30 and TRBJ2-2, reads SQTIHQWPATLVQPVGSPLSLECTVEGTSNPNLYWYRQAAGRGLQLLFYSVGIGQISSEVPQNLSASRPQDRQFILSSKKLLLSDSGFYLCAVLQGELFFGEGSRLTVL.

V gene TRBV5-5 combines with J gene TRBJ2-7, with D unclear. With 4 bases removed from V and 0 bases from J, the gap between germline ends came to 8 bases. The CDR3 has 13 residues. Per germline, CDR1 SGHKS and CDR2 YYEKEE (reference sequence). CDR3 DNA: TGTGCCAGCAGCCCCGATTACTCCTACGAGCAGTACGTC. This encodes CASSPDYSYEQYV.

The chain joins TRBV28 to TRBJ1-1; D is ambiguous. Germline V gene data show CDR1 as MDHEN and CDR2 as SYDVKM. Trimming cost V 7 bases and J 0 bases, with 3 bases left between them. The length of the CDR3 is 11 residues. CDR3 bases: TGTGCCAGCACCGTGAACACTGAAGCTTTCTTT. As protein: CASTVNTEAFF.

The chain combines TRBV19 with TRBJ1-2, with 7 bases that match TRBD1. The CDR3 length is 11 residues. Germline V gene data show CDR1 as LNHDA and CDR2 as SQIVND (reference sequence). J gave up 8 bases and V 8 bases, and 5 bases lay outside the gene matches. The DNA for the CDR3 is TGTGCCAGTTCAACAGGGGTCGGCTACACCTTC. Its protein product is CASSTGVGYTF.

This clone has more than one count but fewer than ten. The chain recombines TRBV9 with TRBJ1-1; D is undetermined. CDR1 is SGDLS and CDR2 is YYNGEE in the germline V gene. Trimming removed 4 bases at V and 1 base at J, with 20 bases between. This CDR3 has 17 amino acids. Written as DNA, the CDR3 is TGTGCCAGCAGCCCCGGTTCGCGGCAAGGTAGGAACACTGAAGCTTTCTTT. The encoded protein is CASSPGSRQGRNTEAFF.

The genes are TRBV4-1 and TRBJ1-3, with D perhaps TRBD1 (6 bases). This CDR3 contains 15 residues. Trimming pared 0 bases from V and 4 bases from J, leaving 10 bases between. Per germline, CDR1 MGHRA and CDR2 YSYEKL. CDR3 coding DNA: TGCGCCAGCAGCCAAGACGGGGGCAAGGGAAACACCATATATTTT. This encodes CASSQDGGKGNTIYF.

V gene TRBV6-6 combines with J gene TRBJ2-7; 12 bases are a match to TRBD2. Germline trimming cut 6 bases from V and 1 base from J; bases unmatched to any gene: 4. CDR1 and CDR2 from the germline V gene are MNHNY and SVGAGI (reference sequence). The length of the CDR3 is 15 residues. The DNA for the CDR3 is TGTGCCAGCAGCCTCGGACTAGCGGGGTCCTACGAGCAGTACGTC. Residues: CASSLGLAGSYEQYV.

This rearrangement joins TRBV19 to TRBJ1-2; 7 bases are shared with TRBD1. The germline CDR1 and CDR2 sequences are LNHDA and SQIVND (reference sequence). The CDR3 extends over 10 amino acids. The trim removed 8 bases at V and 7 bases at J, leaving 1 base unmatched. The CDR3 sequence: CASYRGGYTF. The CDR3 nucleotides are TGTGCCAGTTACAGGGGTGGCTACACCTTC. Looking up the rest from reference TRBV19 and TRBJ1-2 gives the full variable domain: DGGITQSPKYLFRKEGQNVTLSCEQNLNHDAMYWYRQDPGQGLRLIYYSQIVNDFQKGDIAEGYSVSREKKESFPLTVTSAQKNPTAFYLCASYRGGYTFGSGTRLTVV.

This clone was observed a few times. J is TRBJ2-1 and V is TRBV7-3, with D possibly TRBD1 on 6 matching bases. V gave up 5 bases and J gave up 3 bases, with 14 bases separating them. From germline, CDR1 is SGHTA and CDR2 FQGTGA. There are 15 residues in the CDR3. The chain's CDR3 is CASSPTGTNYNEQFF. In nucleotides, the CDR3 is TGTGCCAGCAGCCCTACCGGGACAAACTACAATGAGCAGTTCTTC. Supplemented by reference TRBV7-3 and TRBJ2-1, the full variable domain reads GAGVSQTPSNKVTEKGKYVELRCDPISGHTALYWYRQSLGQGPEFLIYFQGTGAADDSGLPNDRFFAVRPEGSVSTLKIQRTERGDSAVYLCASSPTGTNYNEQFFGPGTRLTVL.

The chain has TRBV9 and TRBJ2-3; TRBD1 agrees at 7 bases. Germline V CDR1 and CDR2: SGDLS, YYNGEE. The CDR3 has 17 amino acids. V was pared by 0 bases and J by 0 bases, with 7 bases of the junction left unmatched. The CDR3 region has the DNA TGTGCCAGCAGCGTAGCTCCCAGGACAGGTAGCACAGATACGCAGTATTTT. The encoded protein is CASSVAPRTGSTDTQYF.

The chain employs TRBV2 and TRBJ1-2; no definite D call. V was trimmed by 3 bases and J by 8 bases, leaving 13 bases between them. The CDR3 contains 13 residues. CDR1 SNHLY and CDR2 FYNNEI come from the germline V gene. The CDR3 reads CASSEKEGSGYTF. CDR3 DNA sequence: TGTGCCAGCAGTGAGAAAGAGGGTAGCGGCTACACCTTC.

As DNA, the CDR3 is TGTGCCAGCGCCGGGACCCAGTTAACTCAGCCCCAGCATTTT. Its protein is CASAGTQLTQPQHF. The rearrangement joins TRBV6-5 to TRBJ1-5; TRBD1 is a possible D gene (5 bases). Germline V gene data show CDR1 as MNHEY and CDR2 as SVGAGI. The CDR3 spans 14 residues. V was trimmed by 8 bases and J by 6 bases, leaving 17 bases between them.

The CDR3 region has the DNA TGTGCCAGTAGTGCTTTGGACAGGGTAAGCCAGCCCCAGCATTTT. Its translation is CASSALDRVSQPQHF. The gene calls are TRBV19 and TRBJ1-5, with TRBD1 matching 8 bases. From germline, CDR1 is LNHDA and CDR2 SQIVND (reference sequence). Trimming cost V 5 bases and J 7 bases; bases outside gene matches: 10. The CDR3 totals 15 residues.

The chain recombines TRBV7-9 with TRBJ2-1, with 12 bases lining up with TRBD2. Losses at the gene ends were 4 bases for V and 2 bases for J; bases not matched to a gene: 6. There are 17 residues in the CDR3. Per germline, CDR1 SEHNR and CDR2 FQNEAQ (reference sequence). CDR3 protein: CASSSARLAGAYNEQFF. As DNA, the CDR3 is TGTGCCAGCAGCTCCGCTCGACTAGCGGGGGCCTACAATGAGCAGTTCTTC.

This clone appeared once. In DNA form, the CDR3 reads TGTGCCAGCAGCTTAGCCCCACTCTATGGCTACACCTTC. Translation gives CASSLAPLYGYTF. V gene TRBV7-8 combines with J gene TRBJ1-2; D gene ambiguous. V lost 0 bases and J lost 4, with 6 bases in between. Germline CDR1 SGHVS, CDR2 FQNEAQ. This CDR3 has 13 amino acids.